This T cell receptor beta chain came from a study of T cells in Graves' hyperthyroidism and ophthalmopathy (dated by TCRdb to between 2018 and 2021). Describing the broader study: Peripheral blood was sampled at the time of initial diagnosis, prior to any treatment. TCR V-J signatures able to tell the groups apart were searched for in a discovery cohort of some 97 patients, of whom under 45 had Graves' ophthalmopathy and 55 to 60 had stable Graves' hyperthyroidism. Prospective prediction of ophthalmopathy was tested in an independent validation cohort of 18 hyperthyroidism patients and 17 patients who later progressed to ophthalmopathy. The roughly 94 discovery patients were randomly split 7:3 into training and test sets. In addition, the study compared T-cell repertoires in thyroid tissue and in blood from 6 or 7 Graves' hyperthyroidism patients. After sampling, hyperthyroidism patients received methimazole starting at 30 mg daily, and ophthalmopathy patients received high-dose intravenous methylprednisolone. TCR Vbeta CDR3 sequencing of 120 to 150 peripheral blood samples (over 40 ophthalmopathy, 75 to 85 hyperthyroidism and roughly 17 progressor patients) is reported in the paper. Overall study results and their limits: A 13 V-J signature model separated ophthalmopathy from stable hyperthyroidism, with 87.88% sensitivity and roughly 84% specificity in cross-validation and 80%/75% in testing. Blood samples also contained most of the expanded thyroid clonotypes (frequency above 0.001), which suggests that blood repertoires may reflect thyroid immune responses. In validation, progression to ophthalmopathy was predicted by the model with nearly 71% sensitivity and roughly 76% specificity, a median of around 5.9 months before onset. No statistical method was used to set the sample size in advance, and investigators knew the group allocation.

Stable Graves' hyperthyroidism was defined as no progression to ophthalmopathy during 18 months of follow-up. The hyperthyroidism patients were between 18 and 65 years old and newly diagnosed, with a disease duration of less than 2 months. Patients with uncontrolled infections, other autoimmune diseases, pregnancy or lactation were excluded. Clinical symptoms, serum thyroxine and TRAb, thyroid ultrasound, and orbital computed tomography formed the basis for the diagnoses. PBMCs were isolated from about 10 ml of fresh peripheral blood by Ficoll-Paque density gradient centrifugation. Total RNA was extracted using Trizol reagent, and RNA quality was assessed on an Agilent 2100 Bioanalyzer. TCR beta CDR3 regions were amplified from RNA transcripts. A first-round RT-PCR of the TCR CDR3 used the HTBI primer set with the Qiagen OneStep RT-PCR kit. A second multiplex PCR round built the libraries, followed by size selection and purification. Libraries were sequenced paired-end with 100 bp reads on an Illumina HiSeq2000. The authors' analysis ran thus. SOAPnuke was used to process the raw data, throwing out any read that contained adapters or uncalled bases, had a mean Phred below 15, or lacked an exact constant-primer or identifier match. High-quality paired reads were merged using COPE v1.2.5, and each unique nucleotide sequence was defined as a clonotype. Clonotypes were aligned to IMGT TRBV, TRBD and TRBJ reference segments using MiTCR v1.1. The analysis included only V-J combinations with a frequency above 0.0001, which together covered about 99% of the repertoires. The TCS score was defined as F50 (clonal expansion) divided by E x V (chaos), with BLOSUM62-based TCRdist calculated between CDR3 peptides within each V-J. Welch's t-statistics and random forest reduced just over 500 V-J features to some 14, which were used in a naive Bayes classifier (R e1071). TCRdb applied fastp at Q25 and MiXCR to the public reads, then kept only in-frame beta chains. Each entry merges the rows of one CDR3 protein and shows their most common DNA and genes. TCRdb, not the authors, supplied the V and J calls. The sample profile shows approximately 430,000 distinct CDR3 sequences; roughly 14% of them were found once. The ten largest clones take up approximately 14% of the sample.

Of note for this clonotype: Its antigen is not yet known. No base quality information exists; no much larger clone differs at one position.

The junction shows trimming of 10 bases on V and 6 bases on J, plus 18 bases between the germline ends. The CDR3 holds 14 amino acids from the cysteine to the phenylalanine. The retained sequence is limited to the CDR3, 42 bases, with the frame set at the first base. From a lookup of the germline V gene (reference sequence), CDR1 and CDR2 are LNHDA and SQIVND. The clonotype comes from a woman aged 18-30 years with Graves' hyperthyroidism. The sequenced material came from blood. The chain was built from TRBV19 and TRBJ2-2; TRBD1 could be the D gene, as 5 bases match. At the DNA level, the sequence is TGTGCCACTGGACACACCGGTAGTCCCGGGGAGCTGTTTTTT. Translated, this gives CATGHTGSPGELFF. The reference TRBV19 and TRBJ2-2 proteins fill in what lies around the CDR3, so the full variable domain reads DGGITQSPKYLFRKEGQNVTLSCEQNLNHDAMYWYRQDPGQGLRLIYYSQIVNDFQKGDIAEGYSVSREKKESFPLTVTSAQKNPTAFYLCATGHTGSPGELFFGEGSRLTVL.